The next 30 T cell receptor beta chains were all read from a single sample in a study of shared clonotypes between healthy human individuals. Libraries were prepared by immunoSEQ multiplex PCR; TCRdb keeps only in-frame clonotypes and omits some of them. The sample includes some 490,000 clones, approximately 78% of them seen just once. Sequencing was performed on PBMCs. Receptors originate from a woman in her 40s in good health. Some clones in this sample may be carry-over from other donors' samples.

The table lists this clone with a count of one. This chain uses TRBV9 with TRBJ2-5; TRBD1 aligns across 10 bases. Per germline, CDR1 SGDLS and CDR2 YYNGEE. The CDR3 extends over 15 amino acids. The V gene end was trimmed by 3 bases and the J gene end by 4 bases; junction bases not matched to a gene: 6. The CDR3 sequence is CASSAPRTGGETQYF. CDR3 sequence (DNA): TGTGCCAGCAGCGCCCCCCGGACAGGGGGAGAGACCCAGTACTTC.

The chain couples TRBV27 to TRBJ2-7, with 10 bases aligning to TRBD2. The CDR3 contains 16 residues. Germline loops: CDR1 MNHEY, CDR2 SMNVEV (reference sequence). With 6 bases clipped from V and 3 bases from J, the junction kept 11 bases outside the gene matches. CDR3 sequence: CASSPYAGTSVYEQYF. The CDR3, as DNA: TGTGCCAGCAGCCCTTATGCCGGGACTAGCGTCTACGAGCAGTACTTC.

The V and J genes are TRBV21-1 and TRBJ1-5. TRBV21-1 has pseudogene status. This CDR3 is built from 16 residues. The CDR3 loop is CASSKEGSLWNQPQHF. The CDR3 DNA sequence: TGTGCCAGCAGCAAAGAGGGGAGTCTTTGGAATCAGCCCCAGCATTTT.

The rearrangement links TRBV5-1 to TRBJ2-2; 14 nucleotides line up with TRBD2. CDR1 is SGHRS, CDR2 YFSETQ, per germline. The CDR3 extends over 17 amino acids. J was trimmed by 3 bases and V by 4 bases; bases with no gene match: 5. The CDR3 DNA is TGCGCCAGCAGCGCCGGACTAGCGGGAGGTTACACCGGGGAGCTGTTTTTT. This codes for CASSAGLAGGYTGELFF. The full variable domain, with the rest looked up from reference TRBV5-1 and TRBJ2-2, is KAGVTQTPRYLIKTRGQQVTLSCSPISGHRSVSWYQQTPGQGLQFLFEYFSETQRNKGNFPGRFSGRQFSNSRSEMNVSTLELGDSALYLCASSAGLAGGYTGELFFGEGSRLTVL.

This clone showed up just once. CDR3 protein: CASSLPGGAGGRDEQFF. The CDR3 DNA is TGTGCCAGCAGCTTACCCGGGGGAGCGGGAGGAAGGGATGAGCAGTTCTTC. The chain has TRBV7-3 and TRBJ2-1; 9 bases are a match to TRBD2. Germline CDR1 and CDR2: SGHTA and FQGTGA. The CDR3 consists of 17 residues. J gave up 8 bases and V 2 bases, and 13 bases lay outside the gene matches.

The rearrangement joins TRBV7-6 to TRBJ2-1; 12 bases match TRBD2. This CDR3 contains 17 residues. Per germline, CDR1 SGHVS and CDR2 FNYEAQ. Trimming at V came to 5 bases and at J to 5 bases, leaving 10 bases not matched to a gene. CDR3 amino acids: CASSQGTGTSGHNEQFF. CDR3 DNA sequence: TGTGCCAGCAGCCAAGGGACTGGGACTAGCGGGCACAATGAGCAGTTCTTC.

The chain joins TRBV9 to TRBJ2-1, with 14 bases fitting TRBD2. CDR1 SGDLS and CDR2 YYNGEE come from the germline V gene. The ends lost 4 bases at V and 6 bases at J; junction bases unmatched: 12. This CDR3 is built from 18 residues. CDR3 sequence: CASSPSGLAGAPPNEQFF. CDR3 nucleotide sequence: TGTGCCAGCAGCCCTTCGGGACTAGCGGGAGCCCCGCCCAATGAGCAGTTCTTC.

The chain couples TRBV30 to TRBJ2-6; weak D call: TRBD1 (5 bases). Between the trimmed V and J ends, which lost 5 bases and 3 bases, there was a span of 8 bases. CDR1 and CDR2 from the germline V gene are GTSNPN and SVGIG (reference sequence). The CDR3 runs 13 residues. For the CDR3, the DNA is TGTGCCTGGCAGGGCAATGGGGCCAACGTCCTGACTTTC. Residues: CAWQGNGANVLTF.

The V call is TRBV11-2, the J call TRBJ2-1; the D is unclear. Between the trimmed V and J ends, which lost 5 bases and 2 bases, there was a span of 7 bases. The CDR3 sequence is 13 residues long. In germline, CDR1 is SGHAT, CDR2 FQNNGV. CDR3 sequence reads: CASSPAAYNEQFF. The CDR3 DNA reads TGTGCCAGCAGCCCCGCCGCCTACAATGAGCAGTTCTTC.

The rearrangement joins TRBV28 to TRBJ2-7; 7 nucleotides align to TRBD1. V was clipped by 4 bases and J by 4 bases; unmatched bases: 13. CDR1 and CDR2 (germline): MDHEN, SYDVKM. CDR3 length: 16 amino acids. DNA for the CDR3: TGTGCCAGCAGTTCCCACAGGGGCCGTCGAGGGTACGAGCAGTACTTC. Its protein product is CASSSHRGRRGYEQYF.

This clone was seen a single time. This sequence joins TRBV5-5 and TRBJ2-1, with 13 bases identical to TRBD2. CDR1 is SGHKS, CDR2 YYEKEE, per germline (reference sequence). The CDR3 consists of 14 residues. The V gene end was trimmed by 4 bases and the J gene end by 9 bases; junction bases not matched to a gene: 4. The CDR3 loop reads CASSRLAGGLEQFF. In nucleotides, the CDR3 is TGTGCCAGCAGCAGACTAGCGGGAGGTCTTGAGCAGTTCTTC.

The V gene is TRBV27, the J gene TRBJ2-5; 7 bases map to TRBD2. Germline CDR1 reads MNHEY; CDR2 reads SMNVEV (reference sequence). CDR3 size: 14 residues. Trimming at V came to 4 bases and at J to 3 bases, leaving 5 bases not matched to a gene. CDR3 nucleotide sequence: TGTGCCAGCAGTTCTTGGGGGACTAAAGAGACCCAGTACTTC. It codes for CASSSWGTKETQYF.

A note on this clone: A far larger clone is just one base off, so this is likely a read error. The chain links TRBV2 to TRBJ2-1, with 9 bases matching TRBD1. The CDR3 has 14 residues. Germline V gene sequence: CDR1 SNHLY, CDR2 FYNNEI. The V gene end was trimmed by 4 bases and the J gene end by 9 bases; junction bases not matched to a gene: 7. CDR3 in amino acids: CASSGGQGDSEQFF. The CDR3 DNA sequence: TGTGCCAGCAGTGGGGGACAGGGAGACAGTGAGCAGTTCTTC.

The chain employs TRBV23-1 and TRBJ2-7, with 9 bases matching TRBD2. TRBV23-1 is labeled an ORF, and its function is uncertain. V shed 0 bases, J shed 0 bases, and the junction held 12 bases outside the gene matches. The CDR3 is made up of 19 amino acids. CDR3 residues: CASSQSWGLAGSPSYEQYF. The CDR3, as DNA: TGCGCCAGCAGTCAATCGTGGGGGCTAGCGGGATCACCCTCCTACGAGCAGTACTTC.

The genes are TRBV27 and TRBJ1-5, with no clear D. The CDR3 consists of 17 residues. The V gene lost 5 bases and the J gene lost 1 base, with 18 bases spanning the gap. Germline CDR1 is MNHEY and CDR2 is SMNVEV (reference sequence). For the CDR3, the DNA is TGTGCCAGCAGTCCCCGCTTGGGGAGACCGAGCAATCAGCCCCAGCATTTT. It specifies CASSPRLGRPSNQPQHF.

The chain is built from TRBV11-3 and TRBJ2-7; D unresolved. Germline CDR1 SGHNT, CDR2 YENEEA. Trimming removed 0 bases from V and 2 bases from J, with 5 bases in between. This CDR3 region has 13 residues. The CDR3 loop is CASSLEGTYEQYF. CDR3 nucleotides: TGTGCCAGCAGCTTAGAAGGTACCTACGAGCAGTACTTC.

This clone was recorded once. One end of the junction is discordant with germline, which a read error may explain. J is TRBJ2-1 and V is TRBV10-2; 9 bases are shared with TRBD2. Germline V gene sequence: CDR1 WSHSY, CDR2 SAAADI. The CDR3 has 17 residues. The CDR3 coding sequence is TGCGCCGGCAGTGAGTCGAGACTAGCGGAGCCCTACAATGAGCAGTTCTTC. Amino acid sequence: CAGSESRLAEPYNEQFF.

The table lists this clone with a few counts. This chain connects TRBV28 to TRBJ1-1; possibly TRBD1 for D (6 bases). Germline V lookup: CDR1 MDHEN, CDR2 SYDVKM. V lost 8 bases and J 2 bases, leaving 15 bases between the germline ends. The CDR3 covers 14 residues. The CDR3 DNA is TGTGCCAGCCGATCCCCAGGGGCCAACACTGAAGCTTTCTTT. Protein product: CASRSPGANTEAFF.

The gene calls are TRBV19 and TRBJ2-3; D possibly corresponds to TRBD1 (5 bases). The CDR3 runs to 14 residues. From germline, CDR1 is LNHDA and CDR2 SQIVND (reference sequence). The germline V and J ends were trimmed by 8 bases and 2 bases, with 14 bases remaining between them. CDR3 DNA sequence: TGTGCCAGTGGTTCGGCAGGGTACACAGATACGCAGTATTTT. This gives the protein CASGSAGYTDTQYF.

The chain employs TRBV5-4 and TRBJ2-5, with no clear D. The CDR3 is made up of 13 amino acids. Germline loops: CDR1 SGHNT, CDR2 YYREEE (reference sequence). The ends were cut back, 3 bases at V and 2 bases at J, with 8 bases in the middle. CDR3: CASSSGTQETQYF. The DNA of the CDR3 is TGTGCCAGCAGCTCCGGAACGCAAGAGACCCAGTACTTC.

The chain recombines TRBV7-2 with TRBJ2-7; D is possibly TRBD1 (6 bases). CDR3 length: 13 residues. Germline CDR1 and CDR2: SGHTA and FQGNSA. Trimming stripped 5 bases from V and 3 bases from J, with 11 bases between. The CDR3 sequence: CASSPTGRYEQYF. The DNA of the CDR3 is TGTGCCAGCAGCCCCACAGGGCGCTACGAGCAGTACTTC. Complete variable domain (other parts from reference TRBV7-2 and TRBJ2-7): GAGVSQSPSNKVTEKGKDVELRCDPISGHTALYWYRQSLGQGLEFLIYFQGNSAPDKSGLPSDRFSAERTGGSVSTLTIQRTQQEDSAVYLCASSPTGRYEQYFGPGTRLTVT.

The chain is built from TRBV18 and TRBJ1-1, with 11 bases lining up with TRBD1. The CDR3 loop spans 18 amino acids. Germline V gives CDR1 KGHSH, CDR2 LQKENI. Germline trimming cut 1 base from V and 0 bases from J; bases unmatched to any gene: 7. CDR3 residues: CASSPRTGGAGVNTEAFF. The CDR3 region has the DNA TGTGCCAGCTCACCACGGACAGGGGGCGCAGGAGTGAACACTGAAGCTTTCTTT.

This chain joins TRBV5-6 and TRBJ2-1; D is uncertain. With 2 bases removed from V and 7 bases from J, the gap between germline ends came to 10 bases. Germline V gives CDR1 SGHDT, CDR2 YYEEEE. This CDR3 has 13 amino acids. The CDR3 nucleotides read TGTGCCAGCAGCTTCCTGCGGTGGAATGAGCAGTTCTTC. It is translated as CASSFLRWNEQFF. The full variable domain, its missing parts supplied by reference TRBV5-6 and TRBJ2-1, is DAGVTQSPTHLIKTRGQQVTLRCSPKSGHDTVSWYQQALGQGPQFIFQYYEEEERQRGNFPDRFSGHQFPNYSSELNVNALLLGDSALYLCASSFLRWNEQFFGPGTRLTVL.

Points on this clone: This sample includes further DNA sequences coding for the same CDR3. This chain links TRBV18 with TRBJ2-2; D remains ambiguous. CDR3 length equals 15 residues. CDR1 KGHSH and CDR2 LQKENI come from the germline V gene. Trimming cost V 3 bases and J 1 base, with 9 bases left between them. The CDR3 sequence is CASSPPVGNTGELFF. In DNA, the CDR3 is TGTGCCAGCTCACCGCCGGTTGGGAACACCGGGGAGCTGTTTTTT.

The gene calls are TRBV7-3 and TRBJ2-3; 7 bases map to TRBD2. With 5 bases clipped from V and 3 bases from J, the junction kept 8 bases outside the gene matches. The germline V gene encodes CDR1 SGHTA and CDR2 FQGTGA. This CDR3 has 15 residues. This CDR3 reads CASSQAGARTDTQYF. In nucleotides, the CDR3 is TGTGCCAGCAGCCAGGCGGGAGCGAGGACAGATACGCAGTATTTT.

This clone was observed a handful of times. V gene TRBV9 combines with J gene TRBJ1-1; D is ambiguous. V was trimmed by 5 bases and J by 3 bases, leaving 14 bases between them. The CDR3 extends over 14 amino acids. Germline CDR1 and CDR2: SGDLS and YYNGEE. CDR3 sequence reads: CASSYPPRDTEAFF. CDR3 nucleotide sequence: TGTGCCAGCAGTTACCCGCCTCGGGACACTGAAGCTTTCTTT. Filled out from reference TRBV9 and TRBJ1-1, the complete variable domain reads DSGVTQTPKHLITATGQRVTLRCSPRSGDLSVYWYQQSLDQGLQFLIQYYNGEERAKGNILERFSAQQFPDLHSELNLSSLELGDSALYFCASSYPPRDTEAFFGQGTRLTVV.

This clone appeared a few times. CDR3 loop: CASSGTRTSGAGAYNEQFF. As DNA, the CDR3 is TGTGCCAGCAGTGGAACTCGGACTAGCGGAGCCGGCGCCTACAATGAGCAGTTCTTC. The chain uses TRBV6-1 and TRBJ2-1; 10 bases align to TRBD2. V gave up 4 bases and J gave up 2 bases; unmatched junction bases: 14. Per germline, CDR1 MNHNS and CDR2 SASEGT. This CDR3 spans 19 amino acids.

The chain has TRBV29-1 and TRBJ2-1; a possible D gene is TRBD2 (5 bases). CDR3 length equals 15 residues. CDR1 is SQVTM, CDR2 ANQGSEA, per germline. Trimming took 0 bases from V and 4 from J, leaving 13 bases between them. The CDR3 spells CSVEDRRTHYNEQFF. CDR3 coding DNA: TGCAGCGTTGAAGATCGTAGGACTCATTACAATGAGCAGTTCTTC.

The chain links TRBV28 to TRBJ1-1; D call uncertain. This CDR3 has 13 residues. Germline loops: CDR1 MDHEN, CDR2 SYDVKM. V was shortened by 8 bases and J by 1 base, with 11 bases between the two germline ends. The CDR3 sequence: CASQDTENTEAFF. The DNA for the CDR3 is TGTGCCAGCCAGGATACGGAGAACACTGAAGCTTTCTTT. The whole variable domain, filled in from reference TRBV28 and TRBJ1-1, reads DVKVTQSSRYLVKRTGEKVFLECVQDMDHENMFWYRQDPGLGLRLIYFSYDVKMKEKGDIPEGYSVSREKKERFSLILESASTNQTSMYLCASQDTENTEAFFGQGTRLTVV.

The count of this clone is one. The chain uses TRBV7-8 and TRBJ2-4, with TRBD2 matching 10 bases. Germline V gives CDR1 SGHVS, CDR2 FQNEAQ. The CDR3 has 19 amino acids. V dropped 0 bases and J dropped 0; count of bases not matched to a gene: 8. CDR3 sequence reads: CASSLARTSGVLAKNIQYF. The DNA of the CDR3 is TGTGCCAGCAGCTTAGCAAGGACTAGCGGAGTACTAGCCAAAAACATTCAGTACTTC.